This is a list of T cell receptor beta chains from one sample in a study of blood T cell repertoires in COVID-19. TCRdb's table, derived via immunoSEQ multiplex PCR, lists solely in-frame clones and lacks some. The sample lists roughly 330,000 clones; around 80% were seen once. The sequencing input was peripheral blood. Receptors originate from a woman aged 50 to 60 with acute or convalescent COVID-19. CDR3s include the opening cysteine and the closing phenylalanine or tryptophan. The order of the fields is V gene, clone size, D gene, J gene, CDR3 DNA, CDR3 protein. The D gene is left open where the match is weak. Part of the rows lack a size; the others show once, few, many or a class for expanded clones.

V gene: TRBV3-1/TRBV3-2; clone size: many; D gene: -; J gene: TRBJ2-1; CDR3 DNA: TGTGCCAGCAGCCAGGGTCCACAGGGTGAGTCCTACAATGAGCAGTTCTTC; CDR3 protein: CASSQGPQGESYNEQFF
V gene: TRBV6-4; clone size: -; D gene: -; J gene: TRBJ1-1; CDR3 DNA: TGTGCCAGCCGGAGGACGGAGTCTTCGAATGAAGCTTTCTTT; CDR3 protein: CASRRTESSNEAFF
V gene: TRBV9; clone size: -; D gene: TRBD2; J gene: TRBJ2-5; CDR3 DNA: TGTGCCAGCAGCGTAGGAGCCAGCGGGGGCCAAGAGACCCAGTACTTC; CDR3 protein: CASSVGASGGQETQYF
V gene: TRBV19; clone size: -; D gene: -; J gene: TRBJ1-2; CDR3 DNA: TGTGCCAGTAGTATTGGGTCAGGGTTGAACGGCTACACCTTC; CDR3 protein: CASSIGSGLNGYTF
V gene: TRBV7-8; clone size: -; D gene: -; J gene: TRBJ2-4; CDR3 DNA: TGTGCCAGCGGCGTTCTTCAGGGGGCCAAAAACATTCAGTACTTC; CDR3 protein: CASGVLQGAKNIQYF
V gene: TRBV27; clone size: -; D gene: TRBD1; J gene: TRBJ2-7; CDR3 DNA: TGTGCCAGCAGACCGGGACAGGGTTCCTACGAGCAGTACTTC; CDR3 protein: CASRPGQGSYEQYF
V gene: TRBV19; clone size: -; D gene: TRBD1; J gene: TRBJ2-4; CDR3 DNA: TGTGCCACCGACCCGGGACAGGGAACAAACATTCAGTACTTC; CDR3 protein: CATDPGQGTNIQYF
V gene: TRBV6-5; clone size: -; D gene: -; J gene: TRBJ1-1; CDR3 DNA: TGTGCCAGCGACGGGGGGTACACTGAAGCTTTCTTT; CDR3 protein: CASDGGYTEAFF
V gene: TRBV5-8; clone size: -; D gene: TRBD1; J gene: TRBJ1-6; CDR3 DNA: TGTGCCAGCAGCTTGGGGGACAGCTCCTATAATTCACCCCTCCACTTT; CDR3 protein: CASSLGDSSYNSPLHF
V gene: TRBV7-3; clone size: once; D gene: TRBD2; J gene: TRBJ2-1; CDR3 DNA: TGTGCCAGCAGCTTAACAACGGGAGGGCCCAGGTCCTACAATGAGCAGTTCTTC; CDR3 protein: CASSLTTGGPRSYNEQFF
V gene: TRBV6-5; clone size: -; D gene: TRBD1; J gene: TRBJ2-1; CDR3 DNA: TGTGCCAGCAGTAGGACAGGGGGGGATGAGCAGTTCTTC; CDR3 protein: CASSRTGGDEQFF
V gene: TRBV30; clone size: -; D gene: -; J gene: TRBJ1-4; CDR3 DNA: TGTGCCTGGAACGGGGTCGGTGAAAAACTGTTTTTT; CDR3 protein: CAWNGVGEKLFF
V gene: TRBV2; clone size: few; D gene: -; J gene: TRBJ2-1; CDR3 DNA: TGTGCCAGCAGTGTTGGGGGGGGCTTTATCAATGAGCAGTTCTTC; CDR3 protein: CASSVGGGFINEQFF
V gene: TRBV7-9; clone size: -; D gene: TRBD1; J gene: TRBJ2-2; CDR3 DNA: TGTGCCAGCAGCCAGGGACAGGCGAACACCGGGGAGCTGTTTTTT; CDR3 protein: CASSQGQANTGELFF
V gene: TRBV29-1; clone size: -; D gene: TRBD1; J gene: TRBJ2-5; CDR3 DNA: TGCAGCGTCATGACAGGGCAACAGACCCAGTACTTC; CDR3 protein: CSVMTGQQTQYF
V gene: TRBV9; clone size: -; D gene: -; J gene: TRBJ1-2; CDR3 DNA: TGTGCCAGCAGCGTAGGAGAGGAACCCGACTATGGCTACACCTTC; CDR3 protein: CASSVGEEPDYGYTF
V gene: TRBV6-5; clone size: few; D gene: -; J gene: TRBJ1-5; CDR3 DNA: TGTGCCAGCAACATGGACAACAATCAGCCCCAGCATTTT; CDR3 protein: CASNMDNNQPQHF
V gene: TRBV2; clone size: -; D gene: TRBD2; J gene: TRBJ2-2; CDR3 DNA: TGTGCCAGCAGTGCGGCGGGAGCTTACACCGGGGAGCTGTTTTTT; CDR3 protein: CASSAAGAYTGELFF
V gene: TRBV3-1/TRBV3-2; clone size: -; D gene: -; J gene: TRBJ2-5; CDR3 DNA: TGTGCCAGCAGCCTGAGCGCCCACCCCCAAGAGACCCAGTACTTC; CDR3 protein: CASSLSAHPQETQYF
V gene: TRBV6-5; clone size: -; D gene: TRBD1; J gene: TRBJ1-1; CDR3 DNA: TGTGCCAGCAGTTCCCCCGGGACAGTGAACACTGAAGCTTTCTTT; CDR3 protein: CASSSPGTVNTEAFF
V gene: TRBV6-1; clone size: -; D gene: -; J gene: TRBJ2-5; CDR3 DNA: TGTGCCAGCAGTGATGGGACACCCGCTGGAGAGACCCAGTACTTC; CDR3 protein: CASSDGTPAGETQYF
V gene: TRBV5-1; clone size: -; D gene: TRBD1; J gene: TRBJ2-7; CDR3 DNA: TGCGCCAGCAGCCCAGGGACAGGGAATCGCGAGCAGTACTTC; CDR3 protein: CASSPGTGNREQYF
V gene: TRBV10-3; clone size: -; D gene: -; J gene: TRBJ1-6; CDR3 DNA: TGTGCCATCAGTGGGACAGCCTCACCCCTCCACTTT; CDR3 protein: CAISGTASPLHF
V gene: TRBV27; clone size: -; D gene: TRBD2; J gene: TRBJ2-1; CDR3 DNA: TGTGCCAGCAGTTTTATAGCGGGCCACAATGAGCAGTTCTTC; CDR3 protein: CASSFIAGHNEQFF
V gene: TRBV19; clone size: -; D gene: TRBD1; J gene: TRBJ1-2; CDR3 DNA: TGTGCCAGTAGTATGGGGGGACAGGGAGATGGCTATGGCTACACCTTC; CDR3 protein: CASSMGGQGDGYGYTF